This entry is about one TCR beta chain. Here immunoSEQ multiplex PCR was the method, and the copy in TCRdb shows in-frame clones only, minus some. This sample has a few hundred thousand clones, with over 75% found just once. After removal of 4 bases from V and 2 bases from J, the junction contained 4 bases not matched to a gene. Germline CDR1 reads KGHDR; CDR2 reads SFDVKD. The CDR3 has 16 amino acids. These data originate in a study of blood T cell repertoires in COVID-19. About the study: The samples span acute and convalescent COVID-19 from the United States, Italy and Spain.

Assignments of participants to cohorts depended upon their own reported clinical history. The sequencing input was PBMCs or T cells enriched from blood (not recorded which). The rearrangement links TRBV24-1 to TRBJ1-2; 12 bases map to TRBD1. This clonotype was obtained from a middle-aged man who had recovered from COVID-19. The CDR3 DNA follows: TGTGCCACCAGTGACGCCGGGACAGGGGGCAACTATGGCTACACCTTC. Translation: CATSDAGTGGNYGYTF.